Sequencing of this T cell receptor (beta chain) was carried out in a study of CD8 T cells in ankylosing spondylitis. TCRdb reanalysed the 5' RACE reads using MiXCR and keeps one entry per CDR3 protein. The table records approximately 340,000 distinct CDR3 sequences, 14% to 15% of them present only once. After removal of 3 bases from V and 5 bases from J, the junction contained 4 bases not matched to a gene. This CDR3 has 14 residues. Germline V gene sequence: CDR1 WNHNN, CDR2 SYGVQD (reference sequence). Sequencing used blood, either unsorted or a sorted T cell fraction (not recorded which). The genes are TRBV10-1 and TRBJ2-5; 9 bases line up with TRBD2. The receptor's source is a male donor with ankylosing spondylitis or in good health (not recorded which). In DNA form, the CDR3 reads TGCGCCAGCAGTGAAGCTAGCGGGGCGGAGACCCAGTACTTC. Protein sequence: CASSEASGAETQYF.